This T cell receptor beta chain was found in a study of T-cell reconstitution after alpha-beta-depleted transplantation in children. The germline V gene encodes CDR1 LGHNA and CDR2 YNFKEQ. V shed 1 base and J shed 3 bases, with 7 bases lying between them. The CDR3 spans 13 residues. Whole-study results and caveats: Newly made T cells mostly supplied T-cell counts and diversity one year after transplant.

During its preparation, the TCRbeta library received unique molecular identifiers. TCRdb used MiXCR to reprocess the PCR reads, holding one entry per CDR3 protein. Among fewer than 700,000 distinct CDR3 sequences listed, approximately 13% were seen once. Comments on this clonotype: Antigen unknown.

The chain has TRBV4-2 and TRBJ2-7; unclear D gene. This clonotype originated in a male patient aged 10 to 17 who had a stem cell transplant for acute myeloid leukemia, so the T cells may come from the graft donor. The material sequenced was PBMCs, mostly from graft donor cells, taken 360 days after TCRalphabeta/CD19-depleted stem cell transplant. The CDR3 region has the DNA TGTGCCAGCAGCCAAGCAGACGGCTACGAGCAGTACTTC. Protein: CASSQADGYEQYF.